Following are 5 T cell receptor beta chains from one sample sequenced in a study of T-cell reconstitution after alpha-beta-depleted transplantation in children. Unique molecular identifiers were incorporated during preparation of the TCRbeta library. MiXCR was run by TCRdb on the PCR reads, yielding one entry per CDR3 protein. Among roughly 570,000 distinct CDR3 sequences listed, 25% to 30% were seen once. Sequencing was performed on PBMCs, taken before TCRalphabeta/CD19-depleted stem cell transplant. These receptors all come from a boy in the first two years of life with Wiskott-Aldrich syndrome, due to receive a stem cell transplant.

In its sample, this clonotype was seen a few times. CDR3 in amino acids: CASSVGDRGLSYEQYF. DNA of the CDR3: TGTGCCAGCAGCGTAGGGGACAGGGGGCTATCCTACGAGCAGTACTTC. The rearrangement uses TRBV9 and TRBJ2-7; 12 bases match TRBD1. Germline CDR1 is SGDLS and CDR2 is YYNGEE. V lost 0 bases, J lost 1 base, and 2 bases stayed unmatched. The CDR3 has 16 amino acids.

This clonotype has only a few counts. The chain recombines TRBV3-1 with TRBJ1-6, with D unresolved. The ends were cut back, 2 bases at V and 10 bases at J, with 15 bases in the middle. Germline CDR1 reads LGHDT; CDR2 reads YNNKEL (reference sequence). CDR3 length: 15 amino acids. The CDR3 DNA sequence: TGTGCCAGCAGCCAAAGGCGCGTAGGTAGATCACCCCTCCACTTT. This encodes CASSQRRVGRSPLHF.

The CDR3 region has the DNA TGCAGTGCTAGGCCCGAGCCGGGACAGGGTTCCGGCTACACCTTC. Encoded protein: CSARPEPGQGSGYTF. V usage is TRBV20-1 and J usage is TRBJ1-2; 9 bases line up with TRBD1. The germline V gene encodes CDR1 DFQATT and CDR2 SNEGSKA (reference sequence). V was pared by 3 bases and J by 8 bases, with 13 bases of the junction left unmatched. The CDR3 is made up of 15 amino acids.

This clonotype was observed a handful of times. This chain connects TRBV12-3 or TRBV12-4 to TRBJ1-1; D might be TRBD1 (5 bases). The CDR3 has 13 amino acids. V dropped 6 bases and J dropped 7 bases, with 15 bases sitting between them. The CDR3 DNA sequence: TGTGCCAGCAGCCCCGATGGGGGAGGTGAAGCTTTCTTT. Amino acids: CASSPDGGGEAFF.

J is TRBJ1-5 and V is TRBV5-5; a weak D match, TRBD1 (6 bases). Per germline, CDR1 SGHKS and CDR2 YYEKEE (reference sequence). V lost 2 bases to trimming and J lost 2 bases, with 11 bases between them. CDR3 length: 15 residues. This CDR3 reads CASSLQGPGNQPQHF. Here the CDR3 DNA reads TGTGCCAGCAGCTTACAGGGTCCTGGCAATCAGCCCCAGCATTTT.